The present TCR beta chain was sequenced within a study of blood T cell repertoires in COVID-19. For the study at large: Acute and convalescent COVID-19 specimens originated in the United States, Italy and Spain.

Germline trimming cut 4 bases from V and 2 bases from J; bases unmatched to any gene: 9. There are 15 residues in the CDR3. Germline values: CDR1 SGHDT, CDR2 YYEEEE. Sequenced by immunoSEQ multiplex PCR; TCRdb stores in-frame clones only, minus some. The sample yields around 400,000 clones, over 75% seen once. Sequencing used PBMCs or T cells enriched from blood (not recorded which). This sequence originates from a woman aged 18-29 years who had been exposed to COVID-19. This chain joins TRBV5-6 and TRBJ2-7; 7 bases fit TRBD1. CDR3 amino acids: CASSPLPTGTYEQYF. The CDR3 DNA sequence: TGTGCCAGCAGCCCTCTACCGACAGGGACCTACGAGCAGTACTTC. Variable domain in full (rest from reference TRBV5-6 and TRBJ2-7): DAGVTQSPTHLIKTRGQQVTLRCSPKSGHDTVSWYQQALGQGPQFIFQYYEEEERQRGNFPDRFSGHQFPNYSSELNVNALLLGDSALYLCASSPLPTGTYEQYFGPGTRLTVT.